These 9 T cell receptor beta chains share one sample of origin, sequenced in a study of blood T cell repertoires in COVID-19. Assay: immunoSEQ multiplex PCR; the TCRdb copy retains only in-frame clones and omits some. Of some 310,000 clones listed, around 90% are singletons. Sequencing input: peripheral blood. The source of these receptors is a woman aged 40 to 55 with COVID-19, enrolled during active disease.

The rearrangement joins TRBV29-1 to TRBJ1-2; D uncertain. Germline loops: CDR1 SQVTM, CDR2 ANQGSEA. This CDR3 region has 11 residues. V lost 7 bases, J lost 8 bases, and 14 bases lay in between. CDR3 in amino acids: CSAGGAGGYTF. CDR3 nucleotides: TGCAGCGCCGGAGGTGCGGGCGGCTACACCTTC.

V is TRBV6-5 and J is TRBJ2-6; 7 nucleotides match TRBD1. Per germline, CDR1 MNHEY and CDR2 SVGAGI. The ends lost 6 bases at V and 0 bases at J; junction bases unmatched: 2. CDR3 size: 15 residues. The CDR3 spells CASSRGNSGANVLTF. The CDR3 DNA is TGTGCCAGCAGCAGGGGGAACTCTGGGGCCAACGTCCTGACTTTC.

The chain couples TRBV7-3 to TRBJ2-7; 11 bases agree with TRBD2. The CDR3 sequence is 16 residues long. With V trimmed by 2 bases and J by 3 bases, 6 bases remained unmatched. Germline-derived CDR1 and CDR2 are SGHTA and FQGTGA. The CDR3 bases are TGTGCCAGCAGCTTACCGCCCGGGACTAGCGGCTACGAGCAGTACTTC. The encoded protein is CASSLPPGTSGYEQYF.

The rearrangement uses TRBV6-2 or TRBV6-3 and TRBJ2-1, with 9 bases fitting TRBD2. Germline V gene data show CDR1 as MNHEY and CDR2 as SVGEGT. The ends lost 6 bases at V and 2 bases at J; junction bases unmatched: 14. CDR3 length: 18 amino acids. The CDR3 region is CASSTSRRPSGAYNEQFF. The CDR3 nucleotides are TGTGCCAGCAGCACCTCCCGACGTCCTAGCGGGGCCTACAATGAGCAGTTCTTC.

The sample holds one count of this clone. V usage is TRBV11-2 and J usage is TRBJ2-7; 11 positions match TRBD1. CDR1 and CDR2 from the germline V gene are SGHAT and FQNNGV. J was trimmed by 3 bases and V by 5 bases; bases with no gene match: 6. CDR3 size: 15 residues. The CDR3 DNA reads as TGTGCCAGCAGCAGTGGGACAGGGGGATTCTACGAGCAGTACTTC. It translates to CASSSGTGGFYEQYF.

The rearrangement links TRBV30 to TRBJ2-7; 9 bases agree with TRBD2. Germline loops: CDR1 GTSNPN, CDR2 SVGIG (reference sequence). The CDR3 is 15 residues long. The ends lost 0 bases at V and 0 bases at J; junction bases unmatched: 3. The CDR3 nucleotides read TGTGCCTGGAGTGTATTAGCGGGGGCCTCCTACGAGCAGTACTTC. This encodes CAWSVLAGASYEQYF.

On this clone: The same CDR3 also results from other DNA sequences found in this sample. This sequence joins TRBV5-1 and TRBJ2-1; 7 bases are a match to TRBD1. The CDR3 totals 14 residues. In germline, CDR1 is SGHRS, CDR2 YFSETQ. V trimming: 2 bases; J trimming: 7 bases; junction bases outside the gene matches: 6. The CDR3 coding sequence is TGCGCCAGCAGCTTAGGACAGGCGAGGAATGAGCAGTTCTTC. This encodes CASSLGQARNEQFF.

The chain is built from TRBV19 and TRBJ1-1, with 9 positions matching TRBD1. After removal of 4 bases from V and 6 bases from J, the junction contained 9 bases not matched to a gene. Germline CDR1 reads LNHDA; CDR2 reads SQIVND (reference sequence). This CDR3 has 15 residues. The CDR3 DNA sequence: TGTGCCAGTAGTACCCTCGCGACAGGGGGATCTGAAGCTTTCTTT. Its translation: CASSTLATGGSEAFF.

This chain connects TRBV30 to TRBJ2-7; 8 nucleotides line up with TRBD2. The V gene end was trimmed by 6 bases and the J gene end by 2 bases; junction bases not matched to a gene: 6. CDR1 is GTSNPN, CDR2 SVGIG, per germline (reference sequence). The CDR3 spans 13 residues. The CDR3 loop reads CACNGLAAYEQYF. The DNA of the CDR3 is TGTGCCTGTAACGGACTAGCAGCCTACGAGCAGTACTTC.